These T cell receptor beta chains were read from a single sample in a study of cytomegalovirus exposure and HLA in healthy donors. TCRdb's copy holds only in-frame clones and misses some; the assay was immunoSEQ multiplex PCR. The sample yields some 130,000 clones, 75% to 85% seen once. The sequenced sample was PBMCs. These receptors originate from a male donor in good health and CMV-seronegative. The CDR3 runs from the conserved cysteine through the conserved F or W.

V,J,CDR3
TRBV7-8,TRBJ1-1,CASSYGTGGNTEAFF
TRBV6-6,TRBJ1-5,CASSQTWQPQHF
TRBV5-1,TRBJ1-1,CASSSPRQGWVEDTEAFF
TRBV5-6,TRBJ2-1,CASSRPRVRGNEQFF
TRBV4-2,TRBJ1-2,CASSQIPSGNYGYTF
TRBV4-2,TRBJ2-1,CASSQEPGGYNEQFF
TRBV2,TRBJ1-1,CASSEDEGRVTEAFF
TRBV7-9,TRBJ2-3,CASSFRQGASTDTQYF
TRBV21-1,TRBJ2-4,CASSKRGLAKNIQYF
TRBV27,TRBJ2-2,CASSPEIASGRTGELFF
TRBV6-5,TRBJ2-3,CASSGREGTDTQYF
TRBV4-3,TRBJ1-1,CASSQVPAKEKAFF
TRBV6-5,TRBJ2-1,CASSTTSNEQFF
TRBV5-1,TRBJ2-3,CASSLPPGLAGENTDTQYF
TRBV15,TRBJ1-1,CATSRDRGGTEAFF
TRBV19,TRBJ2-3,CASSIIRTGTDTQYF
TRBV19,TRBJ1-4,CARKTGRNEKLFF
TRBV9,TRBJ2-7,CASSVSVRTAPYEQYF
TRBV4-1,TRBJ2-7,CASSLVPGFRHEQYF
TRBV19,TRBJ1-1,CASSATTGKGNTEAFF
TRBV7-9,TRBJ1-2,CSSREGSTLYGYTF
TRBV28,TRBJ2-7,CASRQTGGWEQYF
TRBV29-1,TRBJ2-5,CSVPRLSSQETQYF
TRBV6-1,TRBJ2-3,CASSGSGGYTDTQYF